These 22 T cell receptor beta chains were sequenced from one sample in a study of blood T cell repertoires in COVID-19. Method: immunoSEQ multiplex PCR; TCRdb's copy keeps in-frame clones and lacks some. Of over 200,000 clones in the sample, about 87% were seen once. Specimen: PBMCs or T cells enriched from blood (not recorded which). The source is a man in his thirties or forties who had recovered from COVID-19.

The rearrangement links TRBV12-3 or TRBV12-4 to TRBJ2-5, with D perhaps TRBD1 (5 bases). The CDR3 contains 13 residues. Between the trimmed V and J ends, which lost 2 bases and 2 bases, there was a span of 6 bases. The CDR3 DNA is TGTGCCAGCAGTTTACAGGGTCAAGAGACCCAGTACTTC. Amino acids: CASSLQGQETQYF.

The CDR3 DNA reads TGTGCCAGCAGCTTAGTGGGCAGGGGAGGGGCAGAGACCCAGTACTTC. It encodes CASSLVGRGGAETQYF. The rearrangement uses TRBV7-7 and TRBJ2-5; D possibly corresponds to TRBD2 (7 bases). This CDR3 contains 16 residues. Trimming pared 1 base from V and 4 bases from J, leaving 16 bases between. Germline V gene lookup returns CDR1 SSHAT and CDR2 FNYEAQ (reference sequence).

The DNA for the CDR3 is TGTGCCAGCAGGCACTTAGACCGGGCCGGGGAGCTGTTTTTT. It yields the protein CASRHLDRAGELFF. The V gene is TRBV28, the J gene TRBJ2-2; D gene uncertain. This CDR3 has 14 residues. Germline CDR1 and CDR2: MDHEN and SYDVKM. Trimming removed 6 bases at V and 6 bases at J, with 14 bases between.

This chain connects TRBV14 to TRBJ1-4, with D tentatively TRBD1 (5 bases). Germline-derived CDR1 and CDR2 are SGHDN and FVKESK. The CDR3 has 16 residues. Trimming shortened V by 0 bases and J by 9 bases, and 17 bases separated the two germline ends. The CDR3 spells CASSQDYRQQPKKLFF. The CDR3 bases are TGTGCCAGCAGCCAAGATTATCGACAGCAACCCAAAAAACTGTTTTTT.

This sequence joins TRBV19 and TRBJ2-1; 7 bases match TRBD2. Germline V CDR1 and CDR2: LNHDA, SQIVND (reference sequence). This CDR3 spans 16 amino acids. The J segment lost 4 bases and the V segment lost 1 base, leaving 7 bases of the junction unmatched. CDR3 coding DNA: TGTGCCAGTAGTATAGCGGCGGGACTACCTTACAATGAGCAGTTCTTC. Encoded protein: CASSIAAGLPYNEQFF. Full variable domain (remainder filled in from reference TRBV19 and TRBJ2-1): DGGITQSPKYLFRKEGQNVTLSCEQNLNHDAMYWYRQDPGQGLRLIYYSQIVNDFQKGDIAEGYSVSREKKESFPLTVTSAQKNPTAFYLCASSIAAGLPYNEQFFGPGTRLTVL.

This clone was picked up one time. The chain links TRBV11-2 to TRBJ2-5, with a weak D call TRBD2 (6 bases). This CDR3 region has 18 residues. CDR1 is SGHAT, CDR2 FQNNGV, per germline. The germline V and J ends were trimmed by 4 bases and 4 bases, with 25 bases remaining between them. CDR3 DNA: TGTGCCAGCAGCTCCATTACTAGACCGGGAGTAAGTGTAGAGACCCAGTACTTC. Amino acids: CASSSITRPGVSVETQYF.

This clone was recorded only once. The genes are TRBV20-1 and TRBJ1-2; D gene unclear. The germline CDR1 and CDR2 sequences are DFQATT and SNEGSKA (reference sequence). V was clipped by 3 bases and J by 2 bases, with 7 bases between them. The CDR3 extends over 12 amino acids. This chain's CDR3 is CSASVENYGYTF. The DNA of the CDR3 is TGCAGTGCTAGTGTAGAGAACTATGGCTACACCTTC.

The J gene is TRBJ2-6, the V gene TRBV9; 11 positions agree with TRBD1. Germline V gives CDR1 SGDLS, CDR2 YYNGEE. The CDR3 contains 17 residues. The V gene end was trimmed by 5 bases and the J gene end by 3 bases; junction bases not matched to a gene: 7. The CDR3 here is CASSKGQGGVGANVLTF. CDR3 sequence (DNA): TGTGCCAGCAGTAAGGGACAGGGGGGCGTTGGGGCCAACGTCCTGACTTTC.

V is TRBV7-8 and J is TRBJ2-2; 8 bases align to TRBD1. Losses at the gene ends were 6 bases for V and 6 bases for J; bases not matched to a gene: 15. Germline lookup yields CDR1 SGHVS and CDR2 FQNEAQ. The CDR3 contains 17 residues. The CDR3 bases are TGTGCCAGCAGAATCGACAGGGGAGGATTCTTCCCCGGGGAGCTGTTTTTT. It encodes CASRIDRGGFFPGELFF.

The chain uses TRBV4-3 and TRBJ2-7, with TRBD1 matching over 10 bases. This CDR3 has 14 amino acids. V lost 4 bases, J lost 6 bases, and 6 bases stayed unmatched. Per the germline V gene, CDR1 is LGHNA and CDR2 is YSLEER. CDR3 nucleotides: TGCGCCAGCAGCCCGGGACAGGGGCTACTCGAGCAGTACTTC. Its translation: CASSPGQGLLEQYF.

V is TRBV15 and J is TRBJ2-1; 14 bases line up with TRBD2. There are 16 residues in the CDR3. Germline CDR1 LNHNV, CDR2 YYDKDF (reference sequence). V was clipped by 4 bases and J by 8 bases; unmatched bases: 7. The CDR3 nucleotides read TGTGCCACCAGCACCTGGACTAGCGGGGGGCTAGATGAGCAGTTCTTC. Residues: CATSTWTSGGLDEQFF.

The genes are TRBV27 and TRBJ1-5, with 8 nucleotides matching TRBD1. The CDR3 runs to 15 residues. V dropped 3 bases and J dropped 2; count of bases not matched to a gene: 3. CDR1 is MNHEY, CDR2 SMNVEV, per germline (reference sequence). CDR3 sequence reads: CASSLTGAGNQPQHF. In DNA form, the CDR3 reads TGTGCCAGCAGTTTGACAGGGGCGGGCAATCAGCCCCAGCATTTT.

CDR3 nucleotides: TGTGCCAGCAGTTACTCTAGCGGGGGGGAATCCTACAATGAGCAGTTCTTC. Amino acids: CASSYSSGGESYNEQFF. The V gene is TRBV6-2 or TRBV6-3, the J gene TRBJ2-1, with TRBD2 matching 11 bases. V shed 0 bases and J 1 base; nucleotides not matched to a gene: 2. Per germline, CDR1 MNHEY and CDR2 SVGEGT. The CDR3 is made up of 17 amino acids.

This chain connects TRBV5-4 to TRBJ1-2, with 9 bases that match TRBD1. The CDR3 spans 14 residues. After removal of 4 bases from V and 5 bases from J, the junction contained 6 bases not matched to a gene. In germline, CDR1 is SGHNT, CDR2 YYREEE (reference sequence). The CDR3 is CASSPGQGQYGYTF. CDR3 DNA sequence: TGTGCCAGCAGCCCCGGACAGGGGCAGTATGGCTACACCTTC.

The gene calls are TRBV6-5 and TRBJ1-2, with no clear D. V was trimmed by 5 bases and J by 4 bases, leaving 17 bases between them. This CDR3 spans 15 amino acids. The V gene's germline CDR1 is MNHEY and CDR2 SVGAGI. CDR3 loop: CASSQTHTSAYGYTF. CDR3 nucleotides: TGTGCCAGCAGTCAAACCCATACAAGTGCCTATGGCTACACCTTC.

The chain is built from TRBV27 and TRBJ2-7; weak D call: TRBD2 (6 bases). This CDR3 comprises 14 residues. Trimming removed 10 bases from V and 3 bases from J, with 19 bases in between. Germline V CDR1 and CDR2: MNHEY, SMNVEV (reference sequence). The CDR3 DNA reads TGTGCCACCAAAGCCCACAAGGAGGGCTACGAGCAGTACTTC. It translates to CATKAHKEGYEQYF.

This clone showed up just once. This chain uses TRBV6-2 or TRBV6-3 with TRBJ2-1; 13 bases are shared with TRBD2. In germline, CDR1 is MNHEY, CDR2 SVGEGT. The ends lost 2 bases at V and 3 bases at J; junction bases unmatched: 10. The CDR3 contains 19 residues. The CDR3 DNA sequence: TGTGCCAGCAGTTACCTAACTAGCGGGGGGGGGAGCAACTACAATGAGCAGTTCTTC. It encodes CASSYLTSGGGSNYNEQFF.

J is TRBJ2-5 and V is TRBV4-1, with D possibly TRBD2 on 6 matching bases. CDR1 is MGHRA, CDR2 YSYEKL, per germline. The CDR3 is made up of 16 amino acids. Deletions cut 5 bases from V and 0 bases from J, with 16 bases between. The CDR3 nucleotides are TGCGCCAGCAGCTCCCTATACCGACTAGACCAAGAGACCCAGTACTTC. Amino acids: CASSSLYRLDQETQYF.

The chain employs TRBV9 and TRBJ1-1; 8 positions match TRBD1. The CDR3 contains 15 residues. Per germline, CDR1 SGDLS and CDR2 YYNGEE. V gave up 0 bases and J gave up 4 bases; unmatched junction bases: 5. CDR3 region: CASSVAARGRTEAFF. CDR3 nucleotides: TGTGCCAGCAGCGTAGCTGCCAGGGGGCGCACTGAAGCTTTCTTT. Full variable domain (remainder filled in from reference TRBV9 and TRBJ1-1): DSGVTQTPKHLITATGQRVTLRCSPRSGDLSVYWYQQSLDQGLQFLIQYYNGEERAKGNILERFSAQQFPDLHSELNLSSLELGDSALYFCASSVAARGRTEAFFGQGTRLTVV.

The V and J genes are TRBV3-1 (or the pseudogene TRBV3-2) and TRBJ1-1; the D is unclear. The CDR3 is made up of 14 amino acids. The V and J ends lost 0 bases and 4 bases respectively, with 9 bases between them. Germline-derived CDR1 and CDR2 are LGHDT and YNNKEL (reference sequence). The CDR3: CASSQDAPSTEAFF. The CDR3 nucleotides are TGTGCCAGCAGCCAAGATGCCCCTAGCACTGAAGCTTTCTTT.

This chain uses TRBV24-1 with TRBJ2-2, with 7 nucleotides matching TRBD1. CDR3 length equals 13 residues. V shed 6 bases and J 6 bases; nucleotides not matched to a gene: 3. CDR1 is KGHDR and CDR2 is SFDVKD in the germline V gene. The CDR3 here is CATSLGGSGELFF. CDR3 in DNA: TGTGCCACCAGTCTAGGGGGCTCCGGGGAGCTGTTTTTT.

This clone came up a few times. V usage is TRBV25-1 and J usage is TRBJ1-6, with D possibly TRBD1 on 5 matching bases. This CDR3 region has 14 residues. The germline gives CDR1 MGHDK, CDR2 SYGVNS. Trimming removed 5 bases from V and 8 bases from J, with 13 bases in between. This chain's CDR3 is CASSFTGGDSPLHF. The DNA for the CDR3 is TGTGCCAGCAGTTTCACAGGTGGGGATTCACCCCTCCACTTT.